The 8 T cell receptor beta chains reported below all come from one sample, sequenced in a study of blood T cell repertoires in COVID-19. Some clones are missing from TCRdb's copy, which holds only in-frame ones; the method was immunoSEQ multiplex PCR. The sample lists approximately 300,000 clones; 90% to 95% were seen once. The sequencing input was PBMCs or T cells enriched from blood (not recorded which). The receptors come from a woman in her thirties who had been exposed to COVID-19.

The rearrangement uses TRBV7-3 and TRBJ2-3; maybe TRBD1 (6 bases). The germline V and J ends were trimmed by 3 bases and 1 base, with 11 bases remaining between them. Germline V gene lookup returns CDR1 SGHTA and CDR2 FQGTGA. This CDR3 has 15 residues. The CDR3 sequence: CASSFLPGGTDTQYF. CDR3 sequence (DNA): TGTGCCAGCAGCTTTCTACCAGGGGGCACAGATACGCAGTATTTT. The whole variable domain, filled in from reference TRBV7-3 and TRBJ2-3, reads GAGVSQTPSNKVTEKGKYVELRCDPISGHTALYWYRQSLGQGPEFLIYFQGTGAADDSGLPNDRFFAVRPEGSVSTLKIQRTERGDSAVYLCASSFLPGGTDTQYFGPGTRLTVL.

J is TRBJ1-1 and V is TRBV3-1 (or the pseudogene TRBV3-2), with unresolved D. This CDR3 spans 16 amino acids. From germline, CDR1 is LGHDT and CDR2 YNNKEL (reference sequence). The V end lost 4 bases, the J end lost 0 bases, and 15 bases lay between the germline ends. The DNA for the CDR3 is TGTGCCAGCAGCCGTTTTCCAACGGGGATGAACACTGAAGCTTTCTTT. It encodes CASSRFPTGMNTEAFF.

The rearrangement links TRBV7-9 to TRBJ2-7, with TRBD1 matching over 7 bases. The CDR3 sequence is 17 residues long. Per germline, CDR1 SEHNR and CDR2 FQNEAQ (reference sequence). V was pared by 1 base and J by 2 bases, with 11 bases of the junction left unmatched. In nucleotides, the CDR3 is TGTGCCAGCAGCTTAGGACAGGGACATTGGGCAACCTACGAGCAGTACTTC. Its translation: CASSLGQGHWATYEQYF.

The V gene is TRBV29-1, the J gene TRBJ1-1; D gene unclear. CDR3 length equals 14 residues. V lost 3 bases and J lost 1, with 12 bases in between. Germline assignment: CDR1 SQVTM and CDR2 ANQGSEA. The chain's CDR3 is CSVDPDGGNTEAFF. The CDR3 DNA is TGCAGCGTTGACCCGGACGGAGGGAACACTGAAGCTTTCTTT.

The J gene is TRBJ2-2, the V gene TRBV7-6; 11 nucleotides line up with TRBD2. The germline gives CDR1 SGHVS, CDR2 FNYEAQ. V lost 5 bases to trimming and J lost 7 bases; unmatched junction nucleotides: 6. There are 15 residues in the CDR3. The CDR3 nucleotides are TGTGCCAGCAGCATTAGCGGGGGGGCTGACGGGGAGCTGTTTTTT. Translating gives CASSISGGADGELFF.

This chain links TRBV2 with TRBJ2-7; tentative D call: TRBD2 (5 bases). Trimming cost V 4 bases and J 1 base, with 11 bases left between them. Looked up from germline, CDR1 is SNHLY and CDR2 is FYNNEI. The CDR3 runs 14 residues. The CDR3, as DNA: TGTGCCAGCAGTGTACTAGGACGGTCCTACGAGCAGTACTTC. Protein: CASSVLGRSYEQYF. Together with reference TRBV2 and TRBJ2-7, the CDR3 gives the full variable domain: EPEVTQTPSHQVTQMGQEVILRCVPISNHLYFYWYRQILGQKVEFLVSFYNNEISEKSEIFDDQFSVERPDGSNFTLKIRSTKLEDSAMYFCASSVLGRSYEQYFGPGTRLTVT.

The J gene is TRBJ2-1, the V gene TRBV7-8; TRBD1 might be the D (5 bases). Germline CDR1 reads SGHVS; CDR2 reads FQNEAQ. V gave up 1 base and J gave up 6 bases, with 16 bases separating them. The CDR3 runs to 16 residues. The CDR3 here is CASSLVFSRVINEQFF. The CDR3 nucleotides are TGTGCCAGCAGCTTAGTATTTAGCAGGGTTATCAATGAGCAGTTCTTC.

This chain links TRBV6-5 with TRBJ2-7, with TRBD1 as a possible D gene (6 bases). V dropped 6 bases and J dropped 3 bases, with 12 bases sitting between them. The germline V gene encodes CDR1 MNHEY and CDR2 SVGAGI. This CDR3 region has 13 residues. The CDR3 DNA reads TGTGCCAGCAGGCGGACAGCCCGCTACGAGCAGTACTTC. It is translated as CASRRTARYEQYF.